The clone carrying this T cell receptor beta chain showed up just once. Measured with immunoSEQ multiplex PCR; TCRdb has only the in-frame clones, and not every one. The table includes about 80,000 clones, roughly nine tenths detected once. The ends were cut back, 7 bases at V and 2 bases at J, with 14 bases in the middle. In germline, CDR1 is ENHRY, CDR2 SYGVKD. This CDR3 is built from 14 residues. These data come from a study of control samples from healthy donors and cancer patients. The source material was blood. This clonotype was sampled from a man aged 45-65 years in good health. The rearrangement links TRBV10-3 to TRBJ1-1; no reliable D call. The CDR3 DNA reads as TGTGCCATCAAAGCACGGACCGCCAACACTGAAGCTTTCTTT. It encodes CAIKARTANTEAFF.